These 21 T cell receptor beta chains were all obtained from the same sample, sequenced in a study of graft-versus-host responses after intestinal transplantation. Measured with immunoSEQ multiplex PCR; TCRdb has only the in-frame clones, and not every one. Counted here are about 43,000 clones, approximately 94% occurring once; the ten biggest clones make up about 1.4%. The sequences come from PBMCs, collected about 320 days after intestinal transplant. The receptors were gathered from a human patient who received an intestinal transplant, so some T cells may come from the graft donor.

This clone appeared once. This chain joins TRBV11-1 and TRBJ1-6, with TRBD1 as a possible D gene (6 bases). Germline CDR1 is SGHAT and CDR2 is FQDESV (reference sequence). The V gene lost 5 bases and the J gene lost 11 bases, with 16 bases spanning the gap. This CDR3 has 14 residues. The CDR3 here is CASSPDSVWAPLHF. CDR3 sequence (DNA): TGTGCCAGCAGCCCGGACAGCGTCTGGGCACCCCTCCACTTT.

The gene calls are TRBV10-2 and TRBJ2-7, with D possibly TRBD1 on 5 matching bases. CDR1 and CDR2 (germline): WSHSY, SAAADI. With 2 bases removed from V and 3 bases from J, the gap between germline ends came to 5 bases. The CDR3 is 12 amino acids. CDR3 residues: CASSERGYEQYF. CDR3 bases: TGCGCCAGCAGTGAGAGGGGCTACGAGCAGTACTTC.

V gene TRBV9 combines with J gene TRBJ1-1, with D perhaps matching TRBD1 (6 bases). CDR1 and CDR2 (germline): SGDLS, YYNGEE. V gave up 5 bases and J gave up 0 bases, with 11 bases separating them. This CDR3 is built from 14 residues. The CDR3 protein is CASSTDSLNTEAFF. For the CDR3, the DNA is TGTGCCAGCAGTACGGACAGCTTGAACACTGAAGCTTTCTTT.

The table lists this clone with a count of one. The rearrangement links TRBV6-5 to TRBJ1-6; TRBD1 might be the D (5 bases). CDR1 and CDR2 from the germline V gene are MNHEY and SVGAGI. This CDR3 is built from 16 residues. The V end lost 2 bases, the J end lost 10 bases, and 18 bases lay between the germline ends. The CDR3 DNA follows: TGTGCCAGCAGTTACGGTGTAGTGCAGGGACGCTCACCCCTCCACTTT. Its protein product is CASSYGVVQGRSPLHF.

The chain joins TRBV2 to TRBJ2-2, with D perhaps matching TRBD2 (6 bases). The CDR3 is 14 amino acids. Germline lookup yields CDR1 SNHLY and CDR2 FYNNEI. V dropped 6 bases and J dropped 4 bases, with 12 bases sitting between them. The CDR3 nucleotides are TGTGCCAGCAGAGCGACTAGTGCCACCGGGGAGCTGTTTTTT. Translation: CASRATSATGELFF.

The chain combines TRBV20-1 with TRBJ1-2; 8 bases fit TRBD1. In germline, CDR1 is DFQATT, CDR2 SNEGSKA (reference sequence). The CDR3 loop spans 11 amino acids. V trimming: 8 bases; J trimming: 7 bases; junction bases outside the gene matches: 6. CDR3 DNA sequence: TGCAGTCCGGACAGGGACCGTGGCTACACCTTC. Residues: CSPDRDRGYTF.

The chain is built from TRBV10-1 and TRBJ2-1, with 7 nucleotides matching TRBD2. Germline lookup yields CDR1 WNHNN and CDR2 SYGVQD (reference sequence). The CDR3 runs to 15 residues. The J segment lost 5 bases and the V segment lost 5 bases, leaving 9 bases of the junction unmatched. The CDR3 DNA reads as TGCGCCAGCAGTCCGCTCCGGGACTACAACAATGAGCAGTTCTTC. As protein: CASSPLRDYNNEQFF.

J is TRBJ1-2 and V is TRBV5-4; D might be TRBD1 (6 bases). V dropped 2 bases and J dropped 5 bases, with 22 bases sitting between them. Germline V gives CDR1 SGHNT, CDR2 YYREEE (reference sequence). This CDR3 has 17 amino acids. The CDR3 loop is CASSLNLRTGGYYGYTF. The CDR3 DNA reads TGTGCCAGCAGCTTAAACCTTCGAACCGGGGGCTATTATGGCTACACCTTC.

This clone has a single count. The chain combines TRBV5-6 with TRBJ2-3; D gene ambiguous. V shed 2 bases and J shed 2 bases, with 6 bases lying between them. Germline lookup yields CDR1 SGHDT and CDR2 YYEEEE. The CDR3 contains 13 residues. CDR3 coding DNA: TGTGCCAGCAGCTTTGGGCTCACAGATACGCAGTATTTT. Residues: CASSFGLTDTQYF. Using reference TRBV5-6 and TRBJ2-3 for the parts outside the CDR3, the full variable domain is DAGVTQSPTHLIKTRGQQVTLRCSPKSGHDTVSWYQQALGQGPQFIFQYYEEEERQRGNFPDRFSGHQFPNYSSELNVNALLLGDSALYLCASSFGLTDTQYFGPGTRLTVL.

The chain has TRBV4-1 and TRBJ2-3, with a tentative D call TRBD2 (6 bases). This CDR3 is 16 amino acids long. The ends were cut back, 0 bases at V and 1 base at J, with 11 bases in the middle. CDR1 is MGHRA, CDR2 YSYEKL, per germline. In nucleotides, the CDR3 is TGCGCCAGCAGCCAAGAGGGCGGGGCCGGCACAGATACGCAGTATTTT. Residues: CASSQEGGAGTDTQYF.

V and J are TRBV30 and TRBJ2-2; 15 bases fit TRBD2. The J segment lost 0 bases and the V segment lost 1 base, leaving 15 bases of the junction unmatched. CDR1 GTSNPN and CDR2 SVGIG come from the germline V gene (reference sequence). The CDR3 contains 22 residues. CDR3 in DNA: TGTGCCTGGAGTGGAGGCGGAATCGGACTAGCGGGAGGGATCGCGAACACCGGGGAGCTGTTTTTT. Protein product: CAWSGGGIGLAGGIANTGELFF.

V usage is TRBV7-9 and J usage is TRBJ1-5, with D unresolved. Trimming cost V 3 bases and J 4 bases, with 10 bases left between them. From germline, CDR1 is SEHNR and CDR2 FQNEAQ (reference sequence). The CDR3 covers 14 residues. The DNA of the CDR3 is TGTGCCAGCAGCTTCGGGCAGTCAAATCAGCCCCAGCATTTT. It codes for CASSFGQSNQPQHF.

The chain's CDR3 is CACEREGRENIQYF. In DNA form, the CDR3 reads TGTGCCTGCGAACGGGAGGGCCGAGAAAACATTCAGTACTTC. The chain uses TRBV30 and TRBJ2-4, with 8 positions matching TRBD2. J gave up 5 bases and V 6 bases, and 9 bases lay outside the gene matches. Germline CDR1 is GTSNPN and CDR2 is SVGIG (reference sequence). This CDR3 is 14 amino acids long.

The chain uses TRBV2 and TRBJ1-1; D is uncertain. CDR1 and CDR2 (germline): SNHLY, FYNNEI. CDR3 length equals 11 residues. With 10 bases removed from V and 1 base from J, the gap between germline ends came to 7 bases. For the CDR3, the DNA is TGTGCCACCACAGAGAACACTGAAGCTTTCTTT. This sequence encodes CATTENTEAFF.

This chain uses TRBV7-6 with TRBJ2-1; TRBD2 aligns across 7 bases. This CDR3 contains 17 residues. Germline lookup yields CDR1 SGHVS and CDR2 FNYEAQ. V gave up 5 bases and J gave up 5 bases; unmatched junction bases: 15. The CDR3 DNA sequence: TGTGCCAGCAGCGAATTAAGCGGGACCCACCCCAACAATGAGCAGTTCTTC. It specifies CASSELSGTHPNNEQFF. The full variable domain, its missing parts supplied by reference TRBV7-6 and TRBJ2-1, is GAGVSQSPRYKVTKRGQDVALRCDPISGHVSLYWYRQALGQGPEFLTYFNYEAQQDKSGLPNDRFSAERPEGSISTLTIQRTEQRDSAMYRCASSELSGTHPNNEQFFGPGTRLTVL.

The chain uses TRBV25-1 and TRBJ1-1, with 8 bases fitting TRBD1. With V trimmed by 6 bases and J by 7 bases, 16 bases remained unmatched. The CDR3 contains 16 residues. In germline, CDR1 is MGHDK, CDR2 SYGVNS. This CDR3 is CASSVPGQDDTVEAFF. CDR3 DNA: TGTGCCAGCAGCGTACCGGGACAGGACGACACGGTTGAAGCTTTCTTT.

The chain is built from TRBV7-3 and TRBJ2-2; the D is unclear. V gave up 5 bases and J gave up 7 bases, with 8 bases separating them. Germline V lookup: CDR1 SGHTA, CDR2 FQGTGA. The CDR3 is made up of 12 amino acids. CDR3 in amino acids: CASSIQGGELFF. CDR3 nucleotide sequence: TGTGCCAGCAGCATACAAGGCGGGGAGCTGTTTTTT.

This clone was seen a single time. This rearrangement joins TRBV28 to TRBJ1-5; 8 positions match TRBD1. Germline lookup yields CDR1 MDHEN and CDR2 SYDVKM. J gave up 15 bases and V 6 bases, and 13 bases lay outside the gene matches. CDR3 length equals 13 residues. The chain's CDR3 is CASRGQEESGWHF. DNA of the CDR3: TGTGCCAGCAGGGGACAGGAGGAATCAGGGTGGCATTTT.

CDR3 nucleotides: TGTGCCTGGACCAGGACACTTATGAACACTGAAGCTTTCTTT. It translates to CAWTRTLMNTEAFF. The V call is TRBV30, the J call TRBJ1-1; D is perhaps TRBD1 (5 bases). Germline values: CDR1 GTSNPN, CDR2 SVGIG (reference sequence). The germline V and J ends were trimmed by 4 bases and 0 bases, with 12 bases remaining between them. CDR3 length: 14 residues.

The chain joins TRBV19 to TRBJ2-2; D gene uncertain. Germline V CDR1 and CDR2: LNHDA, SQIVND (reference sequence). V lost 5 bases and J 13 bases, leaving 20 bases between the germline ends. This CDR3 has 14 residues. The CDR3 sequence: CASSPPPDGHGLFF. The CDR3 coding sequence is TGTGCCAGTAGTCCCCCCCCGGACGGTCATGGGCTGTTTTTT.

This clone appeared once. V and J are TRBV6-1 and TRBJ2-5, with D unclear. Trimming removed 6 bases from V and 5 bases from J, with 10 bases in between. This CDR3 contains 12 residues. CDR1 is MNHNS, CDR2 SASEGT, per germline. CDR3 residues: CASSWAGETQYF. The CDR3 DNA sequence: TGTGCCAGCAGCTGGGCCGGGGAGACCCAGTACTTC.